One and the same sample provided the 21 T cell receptor beta chains below, sequenced in a study of blood T cell repertoires in COVID-19. Here immunoSEQ multiplex PCR was the method, and the copy in TCRdb shows in-frame clones only, minus some. This table holds fewer than 350,000 clones, more than 70% found once. The sample consisted of peripheral blood. The source is a woman aged 60 to 75 with COVID-19, enrolled during active disease.

The V gene is TRBV6-6, the J gene TRBJ1-6; maybe TRBD1 (5 bases). The germline V gene has CDR1 MNHNY and CDR2 SVGAGI (reference sequence). The CDR3 length is 14 residues. Trimming removed 2 bases at V and 6 bases at J, with 8 bases between. The CDR3 DNA reads as TGTGCCAGCAGTTACCAAGGGGCTAATTCACCCCTCCACTTT. The encoded protein is CASSYQGANSPLHF.

V and J are TRBV6-5 and TRBJ2-6, with a weak D call TRBD2 (5 bases). The CDR3 extends over 15 amino acids. Germline assignment: CDR1 MNHEY and CDR2 SVGAGI. Between the trimmed V and J ends, which lost 8 bases and 0 bases, there was a span of 11 bases. CDR3 nucleotide sequence: TGTGCCAGCTGGGAGCCCAGCTCTGGGGCCAACGTCCTGACTTTC. Amino acids: CASWEPSSGANVLTF.

This clone was observed a handful of times. The chain uses TRBV18 and TRBJ1-1; D is uncertain. The V gene's germline CDR1 is KGHSH and CDR2 LQKENI. CDR3 size: 13 residues. Deletions cut 2 bases from V and 1 base from J, with 5 bases between. The DNA of the CDR3 is TGTGCCAGCTCACCATCCCAGAACACTGAAGCTTTCTTT. Residues: CASSPSQNTEAFF.

The rearrangement joins TRBV30 to TRBJ1-5; maybe TRBD1 (5 bases). The CDR3 runs 15 residues. CDR1 GTSNPN and CDR2 SVGIG come from the germline V gene (reference sequence). Trimming removed 1 base at V and 1 base at J, with 11 bases between. CDR3 loop: CAWSAQGRSNQPQHF. The CDR3 DNA sequence: TGTGCCTGGAGTGCCCAGGGTAGGAGCAATCAGCCCCAGCATTTT. The whole variable domain, filled in from reference TRBV30 and TRBJ1-5, reads SQTIHQWPATLVQPVGSPLSLECTVEGTSNPNLYWYRQAAGRGLQLLFYSVGIGQISSEVPQNLSASRPQDRQFILSSKKLLLSDSGFYLCAWSAQGRSNQPQHFGDGTRLSIL.

The V and J genes are TRBV10-3 and TRBJ2-3, with TRBD2 identical over 9 bases. Germline loops: CDR1 ENHRY, CDR2 SYGVKD. Trimming cost V 6 bases and J 4 bases; bases outside gene matches: 11. The CDR3 consists of 16 residues. This CDR3 reads CAIRDRLAVDADTQYF. The CDR3, as DNA: TGTGCCATCAGGGACCGACTAGCGGTGGATGCAGATACGCAGTATTTT.

The V gene is TRBV29-1, the J gene TRBJ1-4, with D uncertain. Trimming stripped 4 bases from V and 6 bases from J, with 9 bases between. Germline V CDR1 and CDR2: SQVTM, ANQGSEA. The CDR3 is 12 residues long. The DNA for the CDR3 is TGCAGCGTTGCATCGGTTTATGAAAAACTGTTTTTT. Protein: CSVASVYEKLFF.

This chain connects TRBV5-1 to TRBJ2-6, with D possibly matching TRBD1 (6 bases). Germline V gives CDR1 SGHRS, CDR2 YFSETQ. The CDR3 contains 15 residues. V lost 0 bases, J lost 2 bases, and 6 bases lay in between. CDR3 bases: TGCGCCAGCAGCTTGGAGGGGGCTGGGGCCAACGTCCTGACTTTC. Translation: CASSLEGAGANVLTF. Full variable domain (missing parts from reference TRBV5-1 and TRBJ2-6): KAGVTQTPRYLIKTRGQQVTLSCSPISGHRSVSWYQQTPGQGLQFLFEYFSETQRNKGNFPGRFSGRQFSNSRSEMNVSTLELGDSALYLCASSLEGAGANVLTFGAGSRLTVL.

CDR3 sequence reads: CASSSQGPTSGNTIYF. The CDR3 DNA sequence: TGTGCCAGCAGCTCACAGGGGCCAACCTCTGGAAACACCATATATTTT. J is TRBJ1-3 and V is TRBV7-3; 7 bases align to TRBD1. The CDR3 sequence is 16 residues long. The V gene end was trimmed by 4 bases and the J gene end by 0 bases; junction bases not matched to a gene: 6. Germline assignment: CDR1 SGHTA and CDR2 FQGTGA.

This clone was detected only once. This chain links TRBV11-2 with TRBJ1-4, with 7 bases lining up with TRBD1. With V trimmed by 5 bases and J by 7 bases, 13 bases remained unmatched. This CDR3 region has 16 residues. Germline assignment: CDR1 SGHAT and CDR2 FQNNGV. For the CDR3, the DNA is TGTGCCAGCAGCCCGCCTTATCCGGCAGGGGGTGAAAAACTGTTTTTT. This sequence encodes CASSPPYPAGGEKLFF.

As DNA, the CDR3 is TGTGCCAGCAGCTTGAGTCTGGGAGTAACGGGAAACACCATATATTTT. Protein product: CASSLSLGVTGNTIYF. The chain has TRBV5-5 and TRBJ1-3; D remains unclear. The V gene lost 1 base and the J gene lost 4 bases, with 15 bases spanning the gap. Germline lookup yields CDR1 SGHKS and CDR2 YYEKEE (reference sequence). The CDR3 sequence is 16 residues long.

This CDR3 is CASSLALTGPNSEAFF. The CDR3 nucleotides are TGCGCCAGCAGCCTGGCCTTGACAGGACCTAACAGCGAAGCTTTCTTT. The J gene is TRBJ1-1, the V gene TRBV5-1; D possibly corresponds to TRBD1 (6 bases). Germline V CDR1 and CDR2: SGHRS, YFSETQ. Trimming stripped 4 bases from V and 8 bases from J, with 24 bases between. This CDR3 has 16 amino acids.

The chain joins TRBV6-5 to TRBJ2-7; 8 positions match TRBD1. Germline V gives CDR1 MNHEY, CDR2 SVGAGI. V shed 6 bases and J 5 bases; nucleotides not matched to a gene: 12. The CDR3 is 15 amino acids. CDR3 residues: CASSRRQGSLDEQYF. For the CDR3, the DNA is TGTGCCAGCAGCCGTCGACAGGGGAGTCTGGACGAGCAGTACTTC.

The V and J genes are TRBV18 and TRBJ2-3, with a possible D match to TRBD1 (5 bases). This CDR3 has 15 amino acids. Germline CDR1 is KGHSH and CDR2 is LQKENI. Between the trimmed V and J ends, which lost 6 bases and 2 bases, there was a span of 15 bases. The CDR3 DNA is TGTGCCAGCTCTCCGGTTCGGACACACACAGATACGCAGTATTTT. This sequence encodes CASSPVRTHTDTQYF. The full variable domain, rest sourced from reference TRBV18 and TRBJ2-3, is NAGVMQNPRHLVRRRGQEARLRCSPMKGHSHVYWYRQLPEEGLKFMVYLQKENIIDESGMPKERFSAEFPKEGPSILRIQQVVRGDSAAYFCASSPVRTHTDTQYFGPGTRLTVL.

This clone was recorded once. This rearrangement joins TRBV6-1 to TRBJ1-5; TRBD1 is a possible D gene (6 bases). V shed 1 base and J shed 2 bases, with 21 bases lying between them. From germline, CDR1 is MNHNS and CDR2 SASEGT. The CDR3 spans 19 residues. The CDR3 nucleotides are TGTGCCAGCAGTGAAGACAGGGCCTTTTCCTTTAGGGGCAATCAGCCCCAGCATTTT. This translates into CASSEDRAFSFRGNQPQHF.

The chain is built from TRBV3-1 (or the pseudogene TRBV3-2) and TRBJ1-2; D is unresolved. V shed 4 bases and J shed 8 bases, with 17 bases lying between them. Germline CDR1 LGHDT, CDR2 YNNKEL (reference sequence). CDR3 length: 14 amino acids. The chain's CDR3 is CASSPGRGIKGYTF. As DNA, the CDR3 is TGTGCCAGCAGCCCAGGCCGGGGAATCAAGGGCTACACCTTC.

This clone was counted a single time. CDR3 in amino acids: CASGGQGAGETQYF. CDR3 in DNA: TGTGCCAGCGGGGGACAGGGGGCTGGAGAGACCCAGTACTTC. The chain is built from TRBV6-5 and TRBJ2-5, with 12 positions matching TRBD1. Trimming removed 8 bases from V and 4 bases from J; junction bases left unmatched: 5. Germline V gives CDR1 MNHEY, CDR2 SVGAGI. This CDR3 region has 14 residues.

The CDR3 sequence is CASSRGLPDTQYF. The CDR3 DNA sequence: TGTGCCAGCAGCCGGGGACTCCCAGATACGCAGTATTTT. The chain uses TRBV11-2 and TRBJ2-3; TRBD2 is a possible D gene (6 bases). CDR1 is SGHAT and CDR2 is FQNNGV in the germline V gene. The ends were cut back, 5 bases at V and 4 bases at J, with 10 bases in the middle. The CDR3 covers 13 residues.

The chain uses TRBV3-1 (or the pseudogene TRBV3-2) and TRBJ1-2; 7 bases are shared with TRBD1. Germline-derived CDR1 and CDR2 are LGHDT and YNNKEL (reference sequence). The CDR3 runs 13 residues. The V segment lost 5 bases and the J segment 2 bases; nucleotides outside the gene matches: 2. CDR3 loop: CASSGTVNYGYTF. The CDR3 nucleotides read TGTGCCAGCAGCGGGACAGTAAACTATGGCTACACCTTC.

The rearrangement joins TRBV7-9 to TRBJ2-2; the match to TRBD1 covers 9 bases. This CDR3 has 15 residues. The germline V gene has CDR1 SEHNR and CDR2 FQNEAQ (reference sequence). V was clipped by 1 base and J by 7 bases; unmatched bases: 4. The CDR3 coding sequence is TGTGCCAGCAGCTTAGACAGGGGGCTCGGCGGGGAGCTGTTTTTT. Its protein is CASSLDRGLGGELFF.

The chain recombines TRBV9 with TRBJ2-1; the match to TRBD2 covers 9 bases. The length of the CDR3 is 15 residues. Germline assignment: CDR1 SGDLS and CDR2 YYNGEE. Trimming took 4 bases from V and 5 from J; bases not matched to a gene: 7. CDR3 amino acids: CASSLRSGGDNEQFF. DNA of the CDR3: TGTGCCAGCAGCCTACGTAGCGGGGGTGACAATGAGCAGTTCTTC.

A remark on this clone: This sample also contains other DNA sequences that code for the same CDR3. The V gene is TRBV3-1 (or the pseudogene TRBV3-2), the J gene TRBJ1-4, with TRBD1 matching 8 bases. After removal of 4 bases from V and 8 bases from J, the junction contained 6 bases not matched to a gene. CDR1 and CDR2 from the germline V gene are LGHDT and YNNKEL (reference sequence). This CDR3 contains 14 residues. In nucleotides, the CDR3 is TGTGCCAGCAGCCTTCAGGGGGCCGGGGAAAAACTGTTTTTT. It codes for CASSLQGAGEKLFF.